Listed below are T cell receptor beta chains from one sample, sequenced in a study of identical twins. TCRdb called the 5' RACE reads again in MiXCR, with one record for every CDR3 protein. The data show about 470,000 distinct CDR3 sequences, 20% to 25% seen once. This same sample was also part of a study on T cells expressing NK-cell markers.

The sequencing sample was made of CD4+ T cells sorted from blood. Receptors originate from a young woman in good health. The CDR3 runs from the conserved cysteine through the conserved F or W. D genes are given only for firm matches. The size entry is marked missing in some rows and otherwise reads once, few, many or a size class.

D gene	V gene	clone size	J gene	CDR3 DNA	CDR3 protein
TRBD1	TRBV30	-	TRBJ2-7	TGTGCCTGGGCCTACAGGGGGCGCTACGAGCAGTACTTC	CAWAYRGRYEQYF
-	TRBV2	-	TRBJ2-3	TGTGCCAGCAAGAGGTCGGAGGGCACAGATACGCAGTATTTT	CASKRSEGTDTQYF
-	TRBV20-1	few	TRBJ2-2	TGCAGTGCTAGAGACCGACAGAGCACTAACACCGGGGAGCTGTTTTTT	CSARDRQSTNTGELFF
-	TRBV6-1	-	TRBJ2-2	TGTGCCAGCAGATCCAGGGAAATGAACACCGGGGAGCTGTTTTTT	CASRSREMNTGELFF
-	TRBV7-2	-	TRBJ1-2	TGTGCCAGCAGCTGGGGGGGGGCCAAGGGCTACACCTTC	CASSWGGAKGYTF
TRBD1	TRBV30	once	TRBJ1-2	TGTGCCTGGAACAGGGGGCACGGCTACACCTTC	CAWNRGHGYTF
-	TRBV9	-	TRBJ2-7	TGTGCCAGCAGCGTAGGAACGGACCGCTACGAGCAGTACTTC	CASSVGTDRYEQYF
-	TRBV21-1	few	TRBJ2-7	TGTGCCAGCAGGTGTCGGGCCAGGGCGTACGAGCAGTACTTC	CASRCRARAYEQYF
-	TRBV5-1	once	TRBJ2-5	TGCGCCAGCAGCTTGGACAGGGGCGGGGGGCAAGAGACCCAGTACTTC	CASSLDRGGGQETQYF
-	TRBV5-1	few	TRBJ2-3	TGCGCCAGCAGAAGCGAAATCAATACGCAGTATTTT	CASRSEINTQYF
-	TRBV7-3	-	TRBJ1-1	TGTGCCAGCAGCCCCGCTGAGGGCAGAGGAACTTTCTTT	CASSPAEGRGTFF
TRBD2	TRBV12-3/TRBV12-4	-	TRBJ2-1	TGTACCAGCAGACAGAGGGGTGGACTAGCGGGAATCTCCTACAATGAGCAGTTCTTC	CTSRQRGGLAGISYNEQFF
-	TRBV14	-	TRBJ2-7	TGTGCCAGCAGCCAAGGTCGAAGAGCCTACGAGCAGTACTTC	CASSQGRRAYEQYF
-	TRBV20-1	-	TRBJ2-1	TGCAGTGCTAGAGATCGGCTCGGCTCCTACAATGAGCAGTTCTTC	CSARDRLGSYNEQFF
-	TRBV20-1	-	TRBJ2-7	TGCAGTGGGACCGGGACTCATTTCTACGAGCAGTACTTC	CSGTGTHFYEQYF
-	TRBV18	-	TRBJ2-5	TGTGCCAGCTCACTAACGGATGAGGAGACCCAGTACTTC	CASSLTDEETQYF
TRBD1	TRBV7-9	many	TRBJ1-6	TGTGCCAGCAGCTTGGACAGGCTTAATTCACCCCTCCACTTT	CASSLDRLNSPLHF
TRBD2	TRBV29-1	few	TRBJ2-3	TGCAGCGAGGTGCGGGGGGCCACAGATACGCAGTATTTT	CSEVRGATDTQYF
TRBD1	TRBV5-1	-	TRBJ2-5	TGCGCCAGCAGCCTATCAGGGACAGGGTCGGTGGAGACCCAGTACTTC	CASSLSGTGSVETQYF
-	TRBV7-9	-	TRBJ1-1	TGTGCCAGCAGCCGGGGGCAGGGGACTGAAGCTTTCTTT	CASSRGQGTEAFF
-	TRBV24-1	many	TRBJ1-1	TGTGCCACAAGGGCAGAGGAGAACACTGAAGCTTTCTTT	CATRAEENTEAFF
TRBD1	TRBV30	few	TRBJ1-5	TGTGCCTGGAGCACCCGGGACAGGGCTAATCAGCCCCAGCATTTT	CAWSTRDRANQPQHF
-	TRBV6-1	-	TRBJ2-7	TGTGCCAGCAACCCAGGGCCATACTACGAGCAGTACTTC	CASNPGPYYEQYF
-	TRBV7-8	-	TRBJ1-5	TGTGCCTCCTCAGGCATCCCCTGGGAGCCCCAGCATTTT	CASSGIPWEPQHF
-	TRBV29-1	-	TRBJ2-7	TGCAGCGTTGCCTTGGGCTATCCGTACGAGCAGTACTTC	CSVALGYPYEQYF
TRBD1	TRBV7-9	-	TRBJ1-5	TGTGCCAGCAGCGCCCAGGGGGCGAATCAGCCCCAGCATTTT	CASSAQGANQPQHF
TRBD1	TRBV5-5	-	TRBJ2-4	TGTGCCAGCAGCTTCCCTGGACAGGGCGGCAACATTCAGTACTTC	CASSFPGQGGNIQYF
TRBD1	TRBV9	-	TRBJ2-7	TGTGCCAGCAGCAAAGAAAACAGGGGCTACGAGCAGTACTTC	CASSKENRGYEQYF
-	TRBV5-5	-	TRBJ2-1	TGTGCCAGCAGCCGAGCTCGGGTACTGGCCTACAATGAGCAGTTCTTC	CASSRARVLAYNEQFF
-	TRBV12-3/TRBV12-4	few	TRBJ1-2	TGTGCCAGCAGTGGGGGCGAAAAGGCCAATGGCTACACCTTC	CASSGGEKANGYTF
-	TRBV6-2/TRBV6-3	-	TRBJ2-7	TGTGCCAGCAGTCCAGCTAGAGCTCCCAACGAGCAGTACTTC	CASSPARAPNEQYF
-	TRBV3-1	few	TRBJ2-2	TGTGCCAGCAGCCACAGTCATAGCGCCGGGGAGCTGTTTTTT	CASSHSHSAGELFF
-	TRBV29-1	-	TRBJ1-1	TGCAGCGTTGGGGGACCGGGGGGTCTGAACACTGAAGCTTTCTTT	CSVGGPGGLNTEAFF